This is a list of T cell receptor beta chains from one sample in a study of blood T cells in healthy people across ages. TCRdb re-derived calls from the 5' RACE reads in MiXCR, one entry per CDR3 protein. This sample has fewer than 950,000 distinct CDR3 sequences, with around 36% found just once. Material for sequencing was blood. The origin of the receptors is a man younger than 35 in good health. CDR3s include the opening cysteine and the closing phenylalanine or tryptophan. The D gene is left open where the match is weak. Some rows mark clone size as missing; the rest say once, few, many or name a class of expanded clone.

D gene,J gene,V gene,clone size,CDR3 protein,CDR3 DNA
TRBD1,TRBJ1-1,TRBV6-6,-,CASSRLGGTGNTEAFF,TGTGCCAGCAGTAGACTGGGCGGGACAGGGAACACTGAAGCTTTCTTT
-,TRBJ2-5,TRBV20-1,-,CSARDLGQETQYF,TGCAGTGCTAGAGATTTGGGTCAAGAGACCCAGTACTTC
-,TRBJ2-5,TRBV13,few,CASSVEGRETQYF,TGTGCCAGCAGCGTAGAGGGCCGCGAGACCCAGTACTTC
-,TRBJ2-7,TRBV12-5,few,CASGPGQSLPNEQYF,TGTGCTAGTGGACCCGGACAAAGCCTGCCTAACGAGCAGTACTTC
TRBD2,TRBJ2-5,TRBV15,-,CATSRVRGVETQYF,TGTGCCACCAGCAGAGTTCGGGGGGTAGAGACCCAGTACTTC
TRBD1,TRBJ1-2,TRBV29-1,once,CSVDTGVPPLNYGYTF,TGCAGCGTAGACACAGGGGTGCCCCCCCTTAACTATGGCTACACCTTC
-,TRBJ1-1,TRBV7-9,once,CASSTHRATEAFF,TGTGCCAGCAGCACCCACAGGGCCACTGAAGCTTTCTTT
-,TRBJ1-1,TRBV12-3/TRBV12-4,-,CASSFNHMNTEAFF,TGTGCCAGCAGTTTTAACCACATGAACACTGAAGCTTTCTTT
TRBD1,TRBJ2-1,TRBV7-2,-,CASSRGQGASPEQFF,TGTGCCAGCAGCCGCGGACAGGGGGCCTCCCCAGAGCAGTTCTTC
-,TRBJ2-3,TRBV9,few,CASSALAGGATDTQYF,TGTGCCAGCAGCGCCCTTGCCGGTGGGGCCACAGATACGCAGTATTTT
-,TRBJ1-1,TRBV10-3,-,CAISESGFIPRTRGRSEAFF,TGTGCCATCAGTGAGTCTGGATTTATACCTCGTACGCGGGGGCGCAGTGAAGCTTTCTTT
TRBD2,TRBJ2-3,TRBV6-5,once,CASSSPTRTSGGTDTQYF,TGTGCCAGCAGTTCCCCTACTCGGACTAGCGGGGGCACAGATACGCAGTATTTT
TRBD2,TRBJ2-5,TRBV3-1,few,CASSQEPQTSGGDQETQYF,TGTGCCAGCAGCCAGGAACCCCAAACTAGCGGGGGGGACCAAGAGACCCAGTACTTC
TRBD1,TRBJ1-2,TRBV28,-,CVSSPATGSINYGYTF,TGTGTCAGCAGTCCAGCGACAGGGTCTATTAACTATGGCTACACCTTC
-,TRBJ2-7,TRBV24-1,-,CATSESDKPYEQYF,TGTGCCACCAGTGAATCGGACAAACCCTACGAGCAGTACTTC
TRBD1,TRBJ1-3,TRBV12-3/TRBV12-4,-,CASSRTGGDTIYF,TGTGCCAGCAGTCGGACAGGAGGCGACACCATATATTTT
TRBD1,TRBJ1-2,TRBV30,few,CAWSRKPGQESNYGYTF,TGTGCCTGGAGTCGAAAACCGGGACAGGAGTCTAACTATGGCTACACCTTC
TRBD1,TRBJ2-1,TRBV6-6,few,CASSYDGTGDYNEQFF,TGTGCCAGCAGTTACGACGGGACAGGGGACTACAATGAGCAGTTCTTC
TRBD1,TRBJ1-1,TRBV7-3,few,CASSPGGREAFF,TGTGCCAGCAGCCCAGGGGGCAGGGAAGCTTTCTTT
-,TRBJ2-3,TRBV28,many,CASSRRVANTQYF,TGTGCCAGCAGCAGGAGGGTTGCGAATACGCAGTATTTT
TRBD2,TRBJ2-1,TRBV3-1,-,CASSQDMRRGAYNEQFF,TGTGCCAGCAGCCAAGATATGCGCCGGGGGGCCTACAATGAGCAGTTCTTC
-,TRBJ1-1,TRBV7-2,many,CASSSDSLLGTEAFF,TGTGCCAGCAGCTCGGACAGCCTCCTTGGCACTGAAGCTTTCTTT
-,TRBJ1-2,TRBV27,few,CASSFSGQGGGYTF,TGTGCCAGCAGTTTTTCCGGGCAGGGTGGTGGCTACACCTTC
-,TRBJ2-7,TRBV4-3,few,CASSQDLGLPHEQYF,TGCGCCAGCAGCCAAGATCTAGGCCTACCCCACGAGCAGTACTTC
-,TRBJ1-6,TRBV12-3/TRBV12-4,few,CASSWGVYNSPLHF,TGTGCCAGCTCTTGGGGGGTTTACAATTCACCCCTCCACTTT
-,TRBJ1-5,TRBV5-1,-,CAALQPQHF,TGCGCAGCCCTACAGCCCCAGCATTTT
-,TRBJ1-2,TRBV12-3/TRBV12-4,many,CASSLNHRDLGYTF,TGTGCCAGCAGTTTAAACCATCGGGACCTTGGCTACACCTTC
-,TRBJ1-1,TRBV5-1,few,CASSLNAEGVPGHTEAFF,TGCGCCAGCAGCCTTAACGCTGAAGGCGTACCGGGGCACACTGAAGCTTTCTTT
-,TRBJ2-1,TRBV27,few,CASSLYVTGLYNEQFF,TGTGCCAGCAGTTTATATGTGACCGGACTATACAATGAGCAGTTCTTC
-,TRBJ1-2,TRBV7-9,many,CASSWPLSVSASYGYTF,TGTGCCAGCAGCTGGCCCCTATCCGTCTCAGCCTCCTATGGCTACACCTTC
TRBD2,TRBJ2-2,TRBV5-1,many,CASSSGLANTGELFF,TGCGCCAGCAGCTCGGGACTAGCGAACACCGGGGAGCTGTTTTTT
TRBD1,TRBJ1-1,TRBV7-2,few,CASRPPGQGGFGAFF,TGTGCCAGCAGACCCCCGGGACAGGGGGGGTTTGGGGCTTTCTTT
-,TRBJ2-2,TRBV12-3/TRBV12-4,few,CASSSLDSYDANTGELFF,TGTGCCAGCAGTTCTTTAGACAGTTATGACGCGAACACCGGGGAGCTGTTTTTT
TRBD1,TRBJ2-3,TRBV12-3/TRBV12-4,-,CASSQQGGGNAQYF,TGTGCCAGCAGCCAACAGGGGGGAGGAAATGCGCAGTATTTT
-,TRBJ1-4,TRBV5-1,few,CASSREATNEKLFF,TGCGCCAGCAGTCGGGAAGCAACTAATGAAAAACTGTTTTTT
-,TRBJ2-7,TRBV7-9,few,CASSSPVLNEQYF,TGTGCCAGCAGCTCCCCAGTCCTGAATGAGCAGTACTTC
TRBD2,TRBJ2-3,TRBV28,-,CASIEAGVKDTQYF,TGTGCCAGCATCGAGGCGGGGGTTAAGGATACGCAGTATTTT
-,TRBJ1-1,TRBV12-3/TRBV12-4,-,CASSSPLRTGNTEAFF,TGTGCCAGCAGTTCCCCTCTCAGGACGGGAAACACTGAAGCTTTCTTT
-,TRBJ2-7,TRBV30,few,CAWSHGIGLRIHYEQYF,TGTGCCTGGAGCCATGGGATAGGGCTCCGCATACACTACGAGCAGTACTTC
TRBD1,TRBJ1-5,TRBV6-5,once,CASSDGQGYQPRHF,TGTGCCAGCAGTGACGGACAGGGTTATCAGCCCCGGCATTTT
TRBD1,TRBJ1-4,TRBV7-2,-,CASSRGTANEKLFF,TGTGCCAGCAGCCGAGGGACAGCTAATGAAAAACTGTTTTTT
-,TRBJ1-1,TRBV30,-,CACLQTMNTEAFF,TGTGCCTGCCTACAGACGATGAACACTGAAGCTTTCTTT
-,TRBJ1-1,TRBV5-1,-,CASSLVGVRLTEAFF,TGCGCCAGCAGCTTGGTGGGGGTTCGGTTGACTGAAGCTTTCTTT
-,TRBJ2-5,TRBV20-1,many,CSATGSQETQYF,TGCAGTGCTACAGGGTCCCAAGAGACCCAGTACTTC
-,TRBJ2-5,TRBV10-2,-,CASSPARPQETQYF,TGCGCCAGCAGTCCCGCCAGACCGCAGGAGACCCAGTACTTC
-,TRBJ2-5,TRBV7-2,many,CASSLTGQTQETQYF,TGTGCCAGCAGCTTAACGGGACAAACGCAAGAGACCCAGTACTTC
TRBD1,TRBJ1-6,TRBV4-3,many,CASSQGQLYNSPLHF,TGCGCCAGCAGCCAGGGACAGCTCTATAATTCACCCCTCCACTTT
-,TRBJ1-2,TRBV29-1,-,CSVEQATYGYTF,TGCAGCGTTGAGCAGGCTACCTATGGCTACACCTTC
TRBD1,TRBJ1-2,TRBV14,-,CASSPRDRDSYGYTF,TGTGCCAGCAGCCCCCGGGACAGGGACTCCTATGGCTACACCTTC
-,TRBJ2-1,TRBV15,few,CATSSNQQARSYNEQFF,TGTGCCACCAGCAGCAACCAACAGGCCCGCTCCTACAATGAGCAGTTCTTC
-,TRBJ1-4,TRBV20-1,few,CSASDGRVFF,TGCAGTGCTTCGGACGGAAGGGTGTTTTTT
-,TRBJ2-5,TRBV28,-,CAGVREGSRSETQYF,TGTGCCGGCGTACGTGAGGGGTCTAGGTCCGAGACCCAGTACTTC
TRBD1,TRBJ2-4,TRBV2,-,CASRRTGANEQYF,TGTGCCAGCAGAAGGACAGGGGCCAATGAGCAGTACTTC
TRBD2,TRBJ2-7,TRBV4-2,-,CASSQEERGAGYEQYF,TGTGCCAGCAGCCAAGAAGAGCGGGGGGCCGGGTACGAGCAGTACTTC
-,TRBJ2-7,TRBV20-1,few,CSAYMRGGVYNEQYF,TGCAGTGCTTATATGCGGGGCGGGGTCTACAATGAGCAGTACTTC